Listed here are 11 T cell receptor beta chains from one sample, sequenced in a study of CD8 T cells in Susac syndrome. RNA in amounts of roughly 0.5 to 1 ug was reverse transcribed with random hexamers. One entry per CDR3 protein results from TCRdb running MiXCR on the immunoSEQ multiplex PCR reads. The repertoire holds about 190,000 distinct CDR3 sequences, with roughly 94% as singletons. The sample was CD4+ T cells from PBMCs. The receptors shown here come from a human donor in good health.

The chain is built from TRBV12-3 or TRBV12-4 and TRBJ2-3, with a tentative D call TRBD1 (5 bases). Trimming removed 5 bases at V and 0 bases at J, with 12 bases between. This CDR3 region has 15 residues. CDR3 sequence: CASSPRTSSTDTQYF. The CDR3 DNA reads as TGTGCCAGCAGTCCCCGGACAAGCAGCACAGATACGCAGTATTTT.

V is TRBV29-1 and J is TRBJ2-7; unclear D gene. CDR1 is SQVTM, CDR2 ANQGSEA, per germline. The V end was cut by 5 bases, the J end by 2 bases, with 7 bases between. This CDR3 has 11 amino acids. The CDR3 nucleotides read TGCAGCGTTAGACGGACCTACGAGCAGTACTTC. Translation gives CSVRRTYEQYF.

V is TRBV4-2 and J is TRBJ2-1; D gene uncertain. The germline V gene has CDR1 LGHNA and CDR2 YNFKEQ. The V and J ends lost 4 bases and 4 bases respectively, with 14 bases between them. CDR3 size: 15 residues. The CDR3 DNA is TGTGCCAGCAGCCCCATACGTGTGGATTACAATGAGCAGTTCTTC. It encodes CASSPIRVDYNEQFF.

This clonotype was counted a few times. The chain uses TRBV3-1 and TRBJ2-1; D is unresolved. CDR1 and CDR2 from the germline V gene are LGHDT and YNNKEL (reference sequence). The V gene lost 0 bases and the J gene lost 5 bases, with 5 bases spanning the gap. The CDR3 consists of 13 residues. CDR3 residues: CASSQDVNNEQFF. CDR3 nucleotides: TGTGCCAGCAGCCAAGATGTGAACAATGAGCAGTTCTTC.

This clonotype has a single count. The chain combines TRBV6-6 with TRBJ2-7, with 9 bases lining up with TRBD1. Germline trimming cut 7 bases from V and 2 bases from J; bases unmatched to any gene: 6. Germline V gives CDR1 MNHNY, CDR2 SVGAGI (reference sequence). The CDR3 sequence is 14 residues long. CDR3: CASNSGTGTYEQYF. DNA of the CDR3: TGTGCCAGCAACTCCGGGACAGGGACCTACGAGCAGTACTTC.

The CDR3 is CSVHGVSGANVLTF. The CDR3 DNA reads TGCAGCGTCCACGGGGTGTCCGGGGCCAACGTCCTGACTTTC. This chain uses TRBV29-1 with TRBJ2-6; D is possibly TRBD2 (5 bases). The germline gives CDR1 SQVTM, CDR2 ANQGSEA. Trimming cost V 6 bases and J 4 bases, with 13 bases left between them. The CDR3 spans 14 residues. The whole variable domain, remainder taken from reference TRBV29-1 and TRBJ2-6, is SAVISQKPSRDICQRGTSLTIQCQVDSQVTMMFWYRQQPGQSLTLIATANQGSEATYESGFVIDKFPISRPNLTFSTLTVSNMSPEDSSIYLCSVHGVSGANVLTFGAGSRLTVL.

Written as DNA, the CDR3 is TGCAGCGTTTCGACAGGGAGTTATAATTCACCCCTCCACTTT. This encodes CSVSTGSYNSPLHF. The rearrangement uses TRBV29-1 and TRBJ1-6; 7 nucleotides align to TRBD1. Germline V gives CDR1 SQVTM, CDR2 ANQGSEA. CDR3 length: 14 amino acids. V was pared by 5 bases and J by 4 bases, with 5 bases of the junction left unmatched.

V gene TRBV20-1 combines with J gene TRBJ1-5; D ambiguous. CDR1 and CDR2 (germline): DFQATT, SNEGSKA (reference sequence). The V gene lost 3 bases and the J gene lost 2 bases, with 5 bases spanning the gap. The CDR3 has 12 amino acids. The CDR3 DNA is TGCAGTGCTAGGTTCGGCAATCAGCCCCAGCATTTT. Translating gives CSARFGNQPQHF.

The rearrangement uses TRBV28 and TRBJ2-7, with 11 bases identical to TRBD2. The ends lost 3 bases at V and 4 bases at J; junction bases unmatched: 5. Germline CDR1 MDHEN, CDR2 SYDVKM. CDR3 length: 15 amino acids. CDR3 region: CASSFGLAGGYEQYV. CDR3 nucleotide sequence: TGTGCCAGCAGTTTCGGCCTAGCGGGAGGATACGAGCAGTACGTC.

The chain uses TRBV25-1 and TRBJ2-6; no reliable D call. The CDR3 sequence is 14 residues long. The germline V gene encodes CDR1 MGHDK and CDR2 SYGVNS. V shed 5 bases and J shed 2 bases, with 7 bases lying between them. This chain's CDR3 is CASSTRTGANVLTF. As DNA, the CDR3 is TGTGCCAGCAGTACGAGGACTGGGGCCAACGTCCTGACTTTC.

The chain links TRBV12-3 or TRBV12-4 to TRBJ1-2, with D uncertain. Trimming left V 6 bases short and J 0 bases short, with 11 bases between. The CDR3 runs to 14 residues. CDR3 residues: CASRPLTANYGYTF. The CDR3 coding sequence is TGTGCCAGCAGACCCTTAACAGCTAACTATGGCTACACCTTC.